The rows below give T cell receptor beta chains drawn from one sample of a study of Ad26.COV2.S vaccination and SARS-CoV-2 variants. Clones were read by immunoSEQ multiplex PCR, and TCRdb kept only the in-frame ones, dropping some. The profile covers about 350,000 clones, with about nine tenths appearing a single time and about 6.4% taken by the ten largest. The sequencing used peripheral blood, collected in a trial of Ad26.COV2.S vaccine versus placebo. The receptors were gathered from a person between 18 and 65 years old who received the Ad26.COV2.S COVID-19 vaccine or a placebo. Each CDR3 is given with its conserved first and last residue. Each record gives: clone size, CDR3 length, V gene, J gene, D gene, CDR3 protein, CDR3 DNA. The D gene is left open where the match is weak. Clone size, where shown, is once, few, many, or a class for clones that have expanded.

clone size: .; CDR3 length: 11; V gene: TRBV30; J gene: TRBJ2-7; D gene: .; CDR3 protein: CAWSGRYEQYF; CDR3 DNA: TGTGCCTGGAGTGGGCGTTACGAGCAGTACTTC
clone size: .; CDR3 length: 16; V gene: TRBV7-3; J gene: TRBJ2-1; D gene: .; CDR3 protein: CASSLLKGLSGNEQFF; CDR3 DNA: TGTGCCAGCAGCCTCTTAAAGGGACTTTCGGGGAATGAGCAGTTCTTC
clone size: .; CDR3 length: 14; V gene: TRBV30; J gene: TRBJ2-7; D gene: TRBD2; CDR3 protein: CAWKQTSGTYEQYF; CDR3 DNA: TGTGCCTGGAAACAGACTAGCGGCACCTACGAGCAGTACTTC
clone size: .; CDR3 length: 15; V gene: TRBV7-8; J gene: TRBJ2-5; D gene: TRBD2; CDR3 protein: CASSPTGRTLETQYF; CDR3 DNA: TGTGCCAGCAGCCCGACCGGGAGGACGTTGGAGACCCAGTACTTC
clone size: .; CDR3 length: 13; V gene: TRBV12-3/TRBV12-4; J gene: TRBJ1-2; D gene: .; CDR3 protein: CASSLARDGGYTF; CDR3 DNA: TGTGCCAGCAGTTTAGCGAGGGACGGTGGCTACACCTTC
clone size: .; CDR3 length: 14; V gene: TRBV24-1; J gene: TRBJ2-2; D gene: .; CDR3 protein: CATETNLRPGELFF; CDR3 DNA: TGTGCCACCGAAACCAACCTCAGGCCCGGGGAGCTGTTTTTT
clone size: .; CDR3 length: 15; V gene: TRBV9; J gene: TRBJ2-7; D gene: .; CDR3 protein: CASSAETGISYEQYF; CDR3 DNA: TGTGCCAGCAGCGCCGAAACAGGGATCTCCTACGAGCAGTACTTC
clone size: .; CDR3 length: 14; V gene: TRBV5-6; J gene: TRBJ2-5; D gene: .; CDR3 protein: CASSLAITQETQYF; CDR3 DNA: TGTGCCAGCAGCTTGGCTATCACCCAAGAGACCCAGTACTTC
clone size: .; CDR3 length: 15; V gene: TRBV7-2; J gene: TRBJ1-2; D gene: TRBD1; CDR3 protein: CASSYTTGQGSGYTF; CDR3 DNA: TGTGCCAGCAGTTACACAACGGGACAGGGGAGTGGCTACACCTTC
clone size: .; CDR3 length: 14; V gene: TRBV30; J gene: TRBJ2-7; D gene: .; CDR3 protein: CAWSYGQLAYEQYF; CDR3 DNA: TGTGCCTGGAGTTATGGTCAGTTAGCCTACGAGCAGTACTTC
clone size: once; CDR3 length: 11; V gene: TRBV18; J gene: TRBJ2-7; D gene: .; CDR3 protein: CASSNRDEQYF; CDR3 DNA: TGTGCCAGTTCAAACAGGGACGAGCAGTACTTC
clone size: .; CDR3 length: 16; V gene: TRBV7-8; J gene: TRBJ2-1; D gene: TRBD2; CDR3 protein: CASSSTSGRNYNEQFF; CDR3 DNA: TGTGCCAGCAGCTCGACTAGCGGGAGGAACTACAATGAGCAGTTCTTC
clone size: .; CDR3 length: 13; V gene: TRBV29-1; J gene: TRBJ2-3; D gene: .; CDR3 protein: CSAARGEADTQYF; CDR3 DNA: TGCAGCGCCGCCCGTGGGGAGGCCGATACGCAGTATTTT
clone size: .; CDR3 length: 13; V gene: TRBV6-2/TRBV6-3; J gene: TRBJ1-2; D gene: .; CDR3 protein: CASSYPGLYGYTF; CDR3 DNA: TGTGCCAGCAGTTACCCGGGCCTCTATGGCTACACCTTC
clone size: .; CDR3 length: 16; V gene: TRBV14; J gene: TRBJ2-3; D gene: TRBD1; CDR3 protein: CASSRTTGWVTDTQYF; CDR3 DNA: TGTGCCAGCAGCCGAACGACAGGGTGGGTCACAGATACGCAGTATTTT
clone size: .; CDR3 length: 13; V gene: TRBV4-3; J gene: TRBJ1-5; D gene: .; CDR3 protein: CASSQDNYQPQHF; CDR3 DNA: TGCGCCAGCAGCCAAGACAACTATCAGCCCCAGCATTTT
clone size: .; CDR3 length: 17; V gene: TRBV4-2; J gene: TRBJ2-3; D gene: .; CDR3 protein: CASSQGTGIDSTDTQYF; CDR3 DNA: TGTGCCAGCAGCCAAGGAACAGGGATTGATAGCACAGATACGCAGTATTTT
clone size: .; CDR3 length: 13; V gene: TRBV30; J gene: TRBJ1-6; D gene: .; CDR3 protein: CAGAGTPNSPLHF; CDR3 DNA: TGTGCCGGGGCCGGGACACCAAATTCACCCCTCCACTTT
clone size: .; CDR3 length: 16; V gene: TRBV5-6; J gene: TRBJ2-4; D gene: .; CDR3 protein: CASSPHEQGLGNIQYF; CDR3 DNA: TGTGCCAGCAGCCCCCACGAGCAGGGTTTGGGAAACATTCAGTACTTC
clone size: .; CDR3 length: 16; V gene: TRBV7-3; J gene: TRBJ1-1; D gene: .; CDR3 protein: CASSRNPPSWNTEAFF; CDR3 DNA: TGTGCCAGCAGCCGCAATCCCCCGTCTTGGAACACTGAAGCTTTCTTT